A single sample gave rise to the 10 T cell receptor beta chains below, sequenced in a study of T cell responses to AZD1222 COVID-19 vaccine. Sequencing was performed with immunoSEQ multiplex PCR; in TCRdb, only in-frame clones are kept and a portion is missing. The sample includes 100,000 to 150,000 clones, approximately 91% of them seen just once. Material: peripheral blood, obtained on day 0 of AZD1222 vaccination. The receptors shown here come from an adult in good health.

The chain couples TRBV19 to TRBJ2-3, with D tentatively TRBD2 (6 bases). CDR3 length: 15 residues. Germline V lookup: CDR1 LNHDA, CDR2 SQIVND (reference sequence). Trimming took off 2 bases at V and 6 bases at J, with 15 bases between the two ends. The CDR3 DNA reads as TGTGCCAGTAGTATACCCCGGACGGGGGAGGATACGCAGTATTTT. Translation gives CASSIPRTGEDTQYF.

The chain is built from TRBV9 and TRBJ2-3; a possible D gene is TRBD2 (6 bases). Trimming stripped 0 bases from V and 1 base from J, with 21 bases between. Germline assignment: CDR1 SGDLS and CDR2 YYNGEE. The CDR3 has 19 amino acids. The CDR3 region is CASSVGGVYGTGRTDTQYF. As DNA, the CDR3 is TGTGCCAGCAGCGTAGGGGGTGTGTACGGGACTGGTCGCACAGATACGCAGTATTTT.

This chain joins TRBV7-2 and TRBJ1-2; D remains ambiguous. The length of the CDR3 is 15 residues. V was trimmed by 5 bases and J by 3 bases, leaving 16 bases between them. Germline V gene sequence: CDR1 SGHTA, CDR2 FQGNSA. The DNA of the CDR3 is TGTGCCAGCAGCCCCCAATTTACAGAATACTATGGCTACACCTTC. It codes for CASSPQFTEYYGYTF. Supplemented by reference TRBV7-2 and TRBJ1-2, the full variable domain reads GAGVSQSPSNKVTEKGKDVELRCDPISGHTALYWYRQSLGQGLEFLIYFQGNSAPDKSGLPSDRFSAERTGGSVSTLTIQRTQQEDSAVYLCASSPQFTEYYGYTFGSGTRLTVV.

This clone was seen just once. This sequence joins TRBV15 and TRBJ1-5; D unresolved. The CDR3 contains 13 residues. Trimming took off 0 bases at V and 6 bases at J, with 6 bases between the two ends. The germline V gene encodes CDR1 LNHNV and CDR2 YYDKDF (reference sequence). The CDR3 nucleotides read TGTGCCACCAGCAGAGATTTGAGTCAGCCCCAGCATTTT. Protein: CATSRDLSQPQHF. Full variable domain (rest looked up from reference TRBV15 and TRBJ1-5): DAMVIQNPRYQVTQFGKPVTLSCSQTLNHNVMYWYQQKSSQAPKLLFHYYDKDFNNEADTPDNFQSRRPNTSFCFLDIRSPGLGDTAMYLCATSRDLSQPQHFGDGTRLSIL.

This clone was found once. J is TRBJ1-6 and V is TRBV5-1, with D maybe TRBD1 (5 bases). Trimming removed 0 bases from V and 7 bases from J, with 17 bases in between. Germline V lookup: CDR1 SGHRS, CDR2 YFSETQ. The CDR3 is 17 amino acids. The DNA of the CDR3 is TGCGCCAGCAGCTTGGGGGCCCGAGGACAAGCCAATTCACCCCTCCACTTT. Its translation: CASSLGARGQANSPLHF. The entire variable domain, with the rest obtained from reference TRBV5-1 and TRBJ1-6, is as follows: KAGVTQTPRYLIKTRGQQVTLSCSPISGHRSVSWYQQTPGQGLQFLFEYFSETQRNKGNFPGRFSGRQFSNSRSEMNVSTLELGDSALYLCASSLGARGQANSPLHFGNGTRLTVT.

The rearrangement uses TRBV29-1 and TRBJ2-1; 9 bases map to TRBD1. There are 12 residues in the CDR3. Trimming cost V 7 bases and J 7 bases; bases outside gene matches: 5. Germline values: CDR1 SQVTM, CDR2 ANQGSEA. The CDR3 loop reads CSASGQGNEQFF. DNA of the CDR3: TGCAGCGCGAGCGGACAGGGGAATGAGCAGTTCTTC.

This clone was found once. The CDR3 region has the DNA TGCGCCAGCAGCCAACCGGGACTAGCGGGGATCTACAATGAGCAGTTCTTC. Residues: CASSQPGLAGIYNEQFF. The chain links TRBV4-1 to TRBJ2-1; 13 bases map to TRBD2. The V gene's germline CDR1 is MGHRA and CDR2 YSYEKL. Losses at the gene ends were 2 bases for V and 3 bases for J; bases not matched to a gene: 4. The CDR3 extends over 17 amino acids.

The rearrangement uses TRBV7-3 and TRBJ1-2; D perhaps matches TRBD1 (6 bases). Germline lookup yields CDR1 SGHTA and CDR2 FQGTGA. This CDR3 has 16 residues. V was trimmed by 1 base and J by 4 bases, leaving 16 bases between them. The CDR3 sequence is CASSLNGGQGGYGYTF. CDR3 nucleotides: TGTGCCAGCAGCTTAAATGGGGGCCAGGGTGGCTATGGCTACACCTTC.

The J gene is TRBJ1-1, the V gene TRBV10-3; D gene ambiguous. V lost 6 bases and J lost 3, with 8 bases in between. This CDR3 is built from 12 residues. Germline lookup yields CDR1 ENHRY and CDR2 SYGVKD. The DNA of the CDR3 is TGTGCCATCAGCCACCTGGACACTGAAGCTTTCTTT. It translates to CAISHLDTEAFF.

The chain couples TRBV2 to TRBJ1-1; D might be TRBD1 (6 bases). V was trimmed by 4 bases and J by 6 bases, leaving 9 bases between them. The CDR3 totals 12 residues. Germline V CDR1 and CDR2: SNHLY, FYNNEI. As DNA, the CDR3 is TGTGCCAGCAGTGGGGACAACCCTGAAGCTTTCTTT. It specifies CASSGDNPEAFF.